This T cell receptor (beta chain) was recorded in a study of cytomegalovirus exposure and HLA in healthy donors. Study results and limitations: It was reportedly the case that the classifier diagnosed cytomegalovirus status with high specificity and sensitivity.

Details on this clone: Antigen specificity is unknown.

CDR3 length equals 14 residues. Germline CDR1 LNHDA, CDR2 SQIVND (reference sequence). V was shortened by 2 bases and J by 4 bases, with 10 bases between the two germline ends. The PCR contained 60 Vbeta and 13 Jbeta primers. Using immunoSEQ multiplex PCR, the repertoire was profiled, and TCRdb retains in-frame clones only, with some absent. The repertoire consists of over 75,000 clones, with approximately 65% occurring once and the leading ten covering 2.1%. This clonotype was obtained from a man aged 30 to 45 in good health and CMV-seronegative. Sequencing used PBMCs. The chain combines TRBV19 with TRBJ2-3; perhaps TRBD2 as D (6 bases). The CDR3 DNA sequence: TGTGCCAGTAGTATACCCAGGGAGGCAGATACGCAGTATTTT. This gives the protein CASSIPREADTQYF.